The next 22 T cell receptor beta chains were all read from a single sample in a study of response to subunit inactivated influenza vaccine. TCRdb passed the RT-PCR reads through MiXCR, listing each CDR3 protein once. Altogether 550,000 to 650,000 distinct CDR3 sequences are present, roughly 12% being singletons, with the ten largest covering approximately 10%. Material: PBMCs from blood, obtained on the day of vaccination. These TCRs come from a man in his fifties who received an inactivated influenza vaccine.

As for this clonotype: Sequence at one end of the junction differs from germline and may be a read error. The chain combines TRBV29-1 with TRBJ2-3; D remains ambiguous. Germline CDR1 SQVTM, CDR2 ANQGSEA. CDR3 length equals 14 residues. This chain's CDR3 is CSVALVGITDTQFF. CDR3 coding DNA: TGCAGCGTTGCCTTAGTTGGGATCACAGATACGCAGTTTTTT.

This clonotype was seen a handful of times. V usage is TRBV5-1 and J usage is TRBJ2-3, with D perhaps matching TRBD1 (5 bases). Trimming pared 0 bases from V and 1 base from J, leaving 9 bases between. The CDR3 contains 15 residues. The germline V gene encodes CDR1 SGHRS and CDR2 YFSETQ. Here the CDR3 reads CASSLEGFGTDTQYF. The CDR3 DNA reads as TGCGCCAGCAGCTTGGAGGGGTTCGGCACAGATACGCAGTATTTT.

This clonotype was detected many times. The V call is TRBV24-1, the J call TRBJ2-5; no clear D gene. The germline gives CDR1 KGHDR, CDR2 SFDVKD. This CDR3 is 15 amino acids long. V was shortened by 0 bases and J by 2 bases, with 9 bases between the two germline ends. The CDR3 region has the DNA TGTGCCACCAGTGATTTGCACACTCCACAAGAGACCCAGTACTTC. It encodes CATSDLHTPQETQYF.

This clonotype was found a few times. The chain combines TRBV5-1 with TRBJ2-1; TRBD2 matches at 16 bases. This CDR3 region has 19 residues. Germline V CDR1 and CDR2: SGHRS, YFSETQ. J gave up 9 bases and V 1 base, and 13 bases lay outside the gene matches. CDR3 sequence: CASSLFPKGLAGGPVEQFF. In DNA, the CDR3 is TGCGCCAGCAGCTTGTTCCCGAAGGGACTAGCGGGAGGGCCGGTTGAGCAGTTCTTC.

This clonotype was detected only a few times. The V gene is TRBV27, the J gene TRBJ2-3; 7 nucleotides agree with TRBD1. In germline, CDR1 is MNHEY, CDR2 SMNVEV (reference sequence). This CDR3 has 15 amino acids. After removal of 5 bases from V and 0 bases from J, the junction contained 5 bases not matched to a gene. CDR3 sequence (DNA): TGTGCCAGCAGTGTGACAGGGAGAAGCACAGATACGCAGTATTTT. It encodes CASSVTGRSTDTQYF.

This clonotype has only a few counts. CDR3 loop: CASRPGSTEAFF. Written as DNA, the CDR3 is TGTGCCAGCAGACCGGGTAGCACTGAAGCTTTCTTT. This chain uses TRBV12-3 or TRBV12-4 with TRBJ1-1; no clear D. The CDR3 loop spans 12 amino acids. V gave up 6 bases and J gave up 4 bases, with 9 bases separating them.

The chain links TRBV10-3 to TRBJ2-7; a possible D gene is TRBD2 (6 bases). The CDR3 consists of 15 residues. Germline CDR1 reads ENHRY; CDR2 reads SYGVKD. The V end was cut by 0 bases, the J end by 2 bases, with 11 bases between. CDR3 sequence (DNA): TGTGCCATCAGTGAGTCTGCGGGGTTAACCTACGAGCAGTACTTC. This gives the protein CAISESAGLTYEQYF.

Only a few counts were recorded for this clonotype. The chain combines TRBV20-1 with TRBJ2-3; 8 bases are shared with TRBD1. CDR3 length equals 14 residues. The germline gives CDR1 DFQATT, CDR2 SNEGSKA (reference sequence). J lost 3 bases, V lost 6 bases, and 8 bases had no gene match. The CDR3 nucleotides read TGCAGTGCCGAAGCCGGACAGGGAACAGATACGCAGTATTTT. Translation gives CSAEAGQGTDTQYF.

The chain uses TRBV20-1 and TRBJ2-2; D remains unclear. The CDR3 spans 14 residues. The V end was cut by 3 bases, the J end by 0 bases, with 8 bases between. Germline V CDR1 and CDR2: DFQATT, SNEGSKA (reference sequence). This CDR3 reads CSASIGANTGELFF. DNA of the CDR3: TGCAGTGCTAGTATAGGTGCGAACACCGGGGAGCTGTTTTTT.

In the case of this clonotype: This may arise from a read error, as a much more abundant clone is one base away. The chain employs TRBV27 and TRBJ2-2; D call uncertain. V shed 1 base and J shed 1 base, with 4 bases lying between them. The CDR3 extends over 14 amino acids. Germline V CDR1 and CDR2: MNHEY, SMNVEV (reference sequence). CDR3 sequence: CASSLYGNTGELFF. The CDR3, as DNA: TGTGCCAGCAGTTTATACGGGAACACCGGGGAGCTGTTTTTT.

The chain recombines TRBV20-1 with TRBJ1-1; 7 bases are shared with TRBD1. Germline-derived CDR1 and CDR2 are DFQATT and SNEGSKA (reference sequence). Trimming took 3 bases from V and 5 from J; bases not matched to a gene: 9. The CDR3 loop spans 14 amino acids. CDR3 loop: CSASGGGATTEAFF. In DNA form, the CDR3 reads TGCAGTGCTAGTGGAGGGGGCGCGACTACTGAAGCTTTCTTT.

The chain combines TRBV5-1 with TRBJ1-2; D possibly corresponds to TRBD1 (5 bases). Deletions cut 5 bases from V and 8 bases from J, with 16 bases between. The germline gives CDR1 SGHRS, CDR2 YFSETQ. This CDR3 has 13 residues. The CDR3 sequence: CASRSGTYDGYTF. The CDR3 DNA sequence: TGCGCCAGCAGATCAGGGACCTATGACGGCTACACCTTC.

This clonotype appeared many times. The rearrangement links TRBV29-1 to TRBJ2-1; D gene unclear. The CDR3 is 15 residues long. The ends were cut back, 4 bases at V and 6 bases at J, with 19 bases in the middle. Germline CDR1 SQVTM, CDR2 ANQGSEA. The CDR3 protein is CSVAQHSAVGNEQFF. Written as DNA, the CDR3 is TGCAGCGTTGCCCAGCACAGCGCGGTGGGCAATGAGCAGTTCTTC.

The sample holds many counts of this clonotype. The chain is built from TRBV10-3 and TRBJ2-3; unclear D gene. V was pared by 7 bases and J by 2 bases, with 13 bases between. This CDR3 is 14 amino acids long. Germline lookup yields CDR1 ENHRY and CDR2 SYGVKD. The CDR3: CAIKDDLNTDTQYF. CDR3 coding DNA: TGTGCCATCAAGGACGACCTAAACACAGATACGCAGTATTTT.

This chain uses TRBV20-1 with TRBJ1-1; the match to TRBD1 covers 7 bases. After removal of 5 bases from V and 5 bases from J, the junction contained 17 bases not matched to a gene. CDR3 length equals 16 residues. Germline CDR1 DFQATT, CDR2 SNEGSKA (reference sequence). The DNA for the CDR3 is TGCAGTGCTGCCAGGACAGGTCTCGACCCGAAGACTGAAGCTTTCTTT. It translates to CSAARTGLDPKTEAFF.

The chain recombines TRBV12-3 or TRBV12-4 with TRBJ2-5, with TRBD2 matching over 8 bases. The CDR3 sequence is 15 residues long. Germline trimming cut 1 base from V and 1 base from J; bases unmatched to any gene: 2. The CDR3 spells CASSLELAVQETQYF. DNA for the CDR3: TGTGCCAGCAGTTTAGAACTAGCGGTCCAAGAGACCCAGTACTTC.

This clonotype occurred a few times. The chain carries TRBV7-8 and TRBJ1-2; D possibly corresponds to TRBD1 (5 bases). This CDR3 is 14 amino acids long. Between the trimmed V and J ends, which lost 5 bases and 5 bases, there was a span of 15 bases. CDR1 SGHVS and CDR2 FQNEAQ come from the germline V gene. The DNA for the CDR3 is TGTGCCAGCAGCCGTAGGGACGGAAAGTATGGCTACACCTTC. As protein: CASSRRDGKYGYTF. The entire variable domain, with the rest obtained from reference TRBV7-8 and TRBJ1-2, is as follows: GAGVSQSPRYKVAKRGQDVALRCDPISGHVSLFWYQQALGQGPEFLTYFQNEAQLDKSGLPSDRFFAERPEGSVSTLKIQRTQQEDSAVYLCASSRRDGKYGYTFGSGTRLTVV.

This clonotype came up a few times. The rearrangement joins TRBV11-2 to TRBJ1-1, with unresolved D. V was pared by 4 bases and J by 1 base, with 13 bases between. This CDR3 comprises 15 residues. Germline values: CDR1 SGHAT, CDR2 FQNNGV. CDR3 sequence (DNA): TGTGCCAGCAGCTCTAGGGCAGGCTCGAACACTGAAGCTTTCTTT. It yields the protein CASSSRAGSNTEAFF.

The CDR3 protein is CASSHVRLAGTDTQYF. Here the CDR3 DNA reads TGTGCCAGCAGCCATGTAAGACTAGCGGGCACAGATACGCAGTATTTT. The chain has TRBV3-1 and TRBJ2-3, with 9 bases fitting TRBD2. J gave up 1 base and V 3 bases, and 5 bases lay outside the gene matches. Germline CDR1 reads LGHDT; CDR2 reads YNNKEL (reference sequence). This CDR3 contains 16 residues.

This clonotype was observed many times. The chain carries TRBV5-1 and TRBJ2-7; weak D call: TRBD2 (5 bases). This CDR3 is 16 amino acids long. V was clipped by 0 bases and J by 6 bases, with 19 bases between them. Germline CDR1 and CDR2: SGHRS and YFSETQ. This CDR3 reads CASSLDTIGESGEQYF. The DNA of the CDR3 is TGCGCCAGCAGCTTGGATACTATCGGGGAGAGTGGCGAGCAGTACTTC.

V and J are TRBV6-1 and TRBJ1-2; 8 nucleotides align to TRBD1. Germline V gene data show CDR1 as MNHNS and CDR2 as SASEGT. V shed 6 bases and J 4 bases; nucleotides not matched to a gene: 4. The CDR3 has 13 residues. CDR3 loop: CASSRGLGYGYTF. As DNA, the CDR3 is TGTGCCAGCAGCAGGGGGCTCGGCTATGGCTACACCTTC.

This clonotype was seen repeatedly, ten times or more. The chain is built from TRBV11-2 and TRBJ2-5; 7 bases match TRBD1. Losses at the gene ends were 4 bases for V and 8 bases for J; bases not matched to a gene: 1. Germline lookup yields CDR1 SGHAT and CDR2 FQNNGV. The CDR3 length is 11 residues. This CDR3 reads CASSYRGTQYF. The CDR3 DNA sequence: TGTGCCAGCAGCTACAGGGGTACCCAGTACTTC.